This passage covers 28 T cell receptor beta chains from one sample sequenced in a study of blood T cell repertoires in COVID-19. The table came from immunoSEQ multiplex PCR; TCRdb's copy has only in-frame clones and leaves some out. The sample holds over 75,000 clones, roughly 90% seen once. The source material was peripheral blood. The receptors here all came from a human donor with COVID-19, enrolled during active disease. The donor label of this sample is uncertain.

The gene calls are TRBV5-1 and TRBJ1-1; TRBD1 aligns across 8 bases. CDR3 length equals 15 residues. The ends lost 0 bases at V and 1 base at J; junction bases unmatched: 2. Germline CDR1 reads SGHRS; CDR2 reads YFSETQ. CDR3 amino acids: CASSLVGTGNTEAFF. CDR3 nucleotide sequence: TGCGCCAGCAGCTTGGTAGGGACAGGGAACACTGAAGCTTTCTTT. The variable domain in full, with the rest retrieved from reference TRBV5-1 and TRBJ1-1, is KAGVTQTPRYLIKTRGQQVTLSCSPISGHRSVSWYQQTPGQGLQFLFEYFSETQRNKGNFPGRFSGRQFSNSRSEMNVSTLELGDSALYLCASSLVGTGNTEAFFGQGTRLTVV.

This sequence joins TRBV19 and TRBJ2-1; D call uncertain. The V gene's germline CDR1 is LNHDA and CDR2 SQIVND (reference sequence). The CDR3 runs to 15 residues. The ends were cut back, 3 bases at V and 2 bases at J, with 11 bases in the middle. The CDR3 region is CASSIFGTAYNEQFF. CDR3 DNA sequence: TGTGCCAGTAGTATCTTCGGAACAGCCTACAATGAGCAGTTCTTC.

This CDR3 reads CASSAQGGEQYF. As DNA, the CDR3 is TGTGCCAGCAGCGCACAGGGTGGAGAGCAGTACTTC. This chain joins TRBV9 and TRBJ2-7; weak D call: TRBD1 (6 bases). The CDR3 runs 12 residues. Between the trimmed V and J ends, which lost 3 bases and 7 bases, there was a span of 11 bases. Germline CDR1 and CDR2: SGDLS and YYNGEE.

The J gene is TRBJ2-1, the V gene TRBV11-3; D is unresolved. This CDR3 has 11 amino acids. CDR1 is SGHNT and CDR2 is YENEEA in the germline V gene. V lost 5 bases and J lost 6, with 5 bases in between. The CDR3 loop reads CASSRGNEQFF. The CDR3 DNA sequence: TGTGCCAGCAGCCGCGGCAATGAGCAGTTCTTC.

The chain couples TRBV30 to TRBJ2-5, with D unresolved. V lost 0 bases, J lost 2 bases, and 4 bases lay in between. CDR3 size: 12 residues. Germline V gene lookup returns CDR1 GTSNPN and CDR2 SVGIG (reference sequence). Here the CDR3 reads CAWSVAQETQYF. DNA for the CDR3: TGTGCCTGGAGTGTAGCTCAAGAGACCCAGTACTTC.

This rearrangement joins TRBV5-4 to TRBJ2-4; the match to TRBD2 covers 13 bases. CDR3 length equals 16 residues. Germline V lookup: CDR1 SGHNT, CDR2 YYREEE (reference sequence). The ends lost 3 bases at V and 9 bases at J; junction bases unmatched: 9. This chain's CDR3 is CASSSTSGGELGIQYF. The CDR3 region has the DNA TGTGCCAGCAGCTCTACTAGCGGGGGGGAACTTGGCATTCAGTACTTC.

The rearrangement joins TRBV6-5 to TRBJ2-5, with D unresolved. Germline CDR1 and CDR2: MNHEY and SVGAGI. Trimming took off 8 bases at V and 5 bases at J, with 9 bases between the two ends. This CDR3 has 11 residues. CDR3 nucleotide sequence: TGTGCCAGCGCCATCGGGGAGACCCAGTACTTC. This translates into CASAIGETQYF.

V usage is TRBV5-1 and J usage is TRBJ2-7; TRBD1 might be the D (6 bases). The V gene lost 4 bases and the J gene lost 2 bases, with 19 bases spanning the gap. This CDR3 is built from 16 residues. Germline V gene sequence: CDR1 SGHRS, CDR2 YFSETQ. The CDR3 spells CASSTGSGHLPYEQYF. The CDR3 nucleotides read TGCGCCAGCAGCACCGGTTCGGGACATCTCCCCTACGAGCAGTACTTC.

The rearrangement joins TRBV5-1 to TRBJ1-4; no reliable D call. Trimming removed 0 bases at V and 5 bases at J, with 8 bases between. The germline V gene encodes CDR1 SGHRS and CDR2 YFSETQ. This CDR3 spans 14 amino acids. The CDR3 region has the DNA TGCGCCAGCAGCTTGGGACGGGGAAATGAAAAACTGTTTTTT. The encoded protein is CASSLGRGNEKLFF.

This sequence joins TRBV30 and TRBJ2-7; TRBD2 might be the D (6 bases). The V end lost 3 bases, the J end lost 2 bases, and 14 bases lay between the germline ends. Germline CDR1 reads GTSNPN; CDR2 reads SVGIG (reference sequence). The CDR3 extends over 14 amino acids. The CDR3: CAWSLSGSTYEQYF. The CDR3 nucleotides are TGTGCCTGGAGCCTTAGCGGTTCCACCTACGAGCAGTACTTC.

This chain joins TRBV6-5 and TRBJ2-1; D is undetermined. The ends were cut back, 5 bases at V and 0 bases at J, with 8 bases in the middle. CDR3 length equals 14 residues. From germline, CDR1 is MNHEY and CDR2 SVGAGI. CDR3 sequence (DNA): TGTGCCAGCAGTACCTTAGACTCCTACAATGAGCAGTTCTTC. It specifies CASSTLDSYNEQFF.

This chain connects TRBV19 to TRBJ1-1, with D hard to call. CDR1 and CDR2 (germline): LNHDA, SQIVND (reference sequence). This CDR3 comprises 13 residues. With 5 bases removed from V and 3 bases from J, the gap between germline ends came to 10 bases. This chain's CDR3 is CASSPRGDTEAFF. Written as DNA, the CDR3 is TGTGCCAGTAGTCCCCGCGGGGACACTGAAGCTTTCTTT.

The chain links TRBV9 to TRBJ1-6; D not certain. V gave up 0 bases and J gave up 7 bases, with 8 bases separating them. From germline, CDR1 is SGDLS and CDR2 YYNGEE. The CDR3 has 14 residues. CDR3: CASSVETGNSPLHF. The CDR3 region has the DNA TGTGCCAGCAGCGTAGAGACGGGGAATTCACCCCTCCACTTT.

The rearrangement joins TRBV5-1 to TRBJ1-4, with 7 bases identical to TRBD1. The CDR3 has 14 amino acids. V dropped 4 bases and J dropped 5; count of bases not matched to a gene: 5. Germline V lookup: CDR1 SGHRS, CDR2 YFSETQ. CDR3 in DNA: TGCGCCAGCAGCGCACAGGGGAGGAATGAAAAACTGTTTTTT. It is translated as CASSAQGRNEKLFF.

This chain links TRBV3-1 (or the pseudogene TRBV3-2) with TRBJ1-1; D gene ambiguous. Germline V gene data show CDR1 as LGHDT and CDR2 as YNNKEL (reference sequence). The length of the CDR3 is 14 residues. Trimming removed 4 bases from V and 1 base from J, with 10 bases in between. The chain's CDR3 is CASSPGIENTEAFF. In DNA, the CDR3 is TGTGCCAGCAGCCCCGGGATAGAGAACACTGAAGCTTTCTTT.

V and J are TRBV12-3 or TRBV12-4 and TRBJ1-5; D is uncertain. The CDR3 extends over 13 amino acids. V was trimmed by 7 bases and J by 6 bases, leaving 13 bases between them. CDR3 loop: CASTHDAAQPQHF. In DNA form, the CDR3 reads TGTGCCAGCACTCACGATGCGGCTCAGCCCCAGCATTTT.

The V call is TRBV19, the J call TRBJ2-1; 9 nucleotides line up with TRBD1. The CDR3 runs to 16 residues. The germline CDR1 and CDR2 sequences are LNHDA and SQIVND (reference sequence). J was trimmed by 1 base and V by 6 bases; bases with no gene match: 7. The CDR3 loop reads CASSHRTGVSYNEQFF. The CDR3 nucleotides are TGTGCCAGTAGCCATCGGACAGGGGTTTCCTACAATGAGCAGTTCTTC.

The count of this clone is one. The chain carries TRBV19 and TRBJ1-3; maybe TRBD1 (6 bases). The ends were cut back, 3 bases at V and 3 bases at J, with 12 bases in the middle. The CDR3 sequence is 15 residues long. CDR1 is LNHDA and CDR2 is SQIVND in the germline V gene (reference sequence). The CDR3 protein is CASSIDTGIGNTIYF. CDR3 nucleotide sequence: TGTGCCAGTAGTATCGACACAGGGATTGGAAACACCATATATTTT.

A few counts support this clone. The chain links TRBV18 to TRBJ2-7; 11 nucleotides agree with TRBD2. This CDR3 has 17 amino acids. J gave up 2 bases and V 7 bases, and 13 bases lay outside the gene matches. Germline CDR1 reads KGHSH; CDR2 reads LQKENI. CDR3 DNA sequence: TGTGCCAGCTTAACCGGGACTAGCGGTGCTGTAACCTACGAGCAGTACTTC. This translates into CASLTGTSGAVTYEQYF. The full variable domain, completed using reference TRBV18 and TRBJ2-7, is NAGVMQNPRHLVRRRGQEARLRCSPMKGHSHVYWYRQLPEEGLKFMVYLQKENIIDESGMPKERFSAEFPKEGPSILRIQQVVRGDSAAYFCASLTGTSGAVTYEQYFGPGTRLTVT.

The rearrangement uses TRBV5-4 and TRBJ1-2, with 9 bases identical to TRBD1. Per germline, CDR1 SGHNT and CDR2 YYREEE (reference sequence). The trim removed 5 bases at V and 6 bases at J, leaving 11 bases unmatched. The CDR3 runs 15 residues. CDR3 sequence reads: CASRGMGQGGDGYTF. The CDR3 region has the DNA TGTGCCAGCAGGGGAATGGGACAGGGCGGCGATGGCTACACCTTC.

This chain links TRBV5-1 with TRBJ2-7, with TRBD1 matching over 7 bases. The trim removed 4 bases at V and 0 bases at J, leaving 4 bases unmatched. There are 14 residues in the CDR3. Germline V gene data show CDR1 as SGHRS and CDR2 as YFSETQ. For the CDR3, the DNA is TGCGCCAGCAGCCCACAGGGGTCCTCCTACGAGCAGTACTTC. Amino acids: CASSPQGSSYEQYF.

The chain uses TRBV5-6 and TRBJ2-5; D is undetermined. Trimming cost V 2 bases and J 4 bases, with 9 bases left between them. Germline V gene lookup returns CDR1 SGHDT and CDR2 YYEEEE. CDR3 size: 13 residues. DNA for the CDR3: TGTGCCAGCAGCTTCGCAGTATTAGAGACCCAGTACTTC. It specifies CASSFAVLETQYF.

This chain links TRBV6-5 with TRBJ2-1, with TRBD2 matching 14 bases. The CDR3 is 15 residues long. V was clipped by 7 bases and J by 8 bases; unmatched bases: 7. Germline V CDR1 and CDR2: MNHEY, SVGAGI. The CDR3 protein is CASMGTSGSLDEQFF. In DNA form, the CDR3 reads TGTGCCAGCATGGGGACTAGCGGGAGCCTGGATGAGCAGTTCTTC.

The chain recombines TRBV7-2 with TRBJ2-7; D is undetermined. Germline lookup yields CDR1 SGHTA and CDR2 FQGNSA. This CDR3 contains 15 residues. Deletions cut 4 bases from V and 0 bases from J, with 13 bases between. The CDR3 loop reads CASSSLIETSYEQYF. In nucleotides, the CDR3 is TGTGCCAGCAGCTCCCTTATAGAAACCTCCTACGAGCAGTACTTC.

The chain has TRBV4-1 and TRBJ1-1, with unresolved D. This CDR3 is built from 15 residues. V gave up 0 bases and J gave up 3 bases, with 11 bases separating them. Germline values: CDR1 MGHRA, CDR2 YSYEKL. The CDR3 spells CASSQDLSGYTEAFF. CDR3 nucleotide sequence: TGCGCCAGCAGCCAAGATCTTTCCGGGTACACTGAAGCTTTCTTT.

This clone was observed a few times. This chain uses TRBV19 with TRBJ1-4; D gene uncertain. Germline CDR1 is LNHDA and CDR2 is SQIVND (reference sequence). Trimming took off 0 bases at V and 8 bases at J, with 16 bases between the two ends. This CDR3 has 16 amino acids. CDR3 residues: CASSIEGDWLAEKLFF. For the CDR3, the DNA is TGTGCCAGTAGTATAGAAGGCGACTGGTTGGCGGAAAAACTGTTTTTT.

V and J are TRBV11-3 and TRBJ2-1, with D tentatively TRBD2 (6 bases). This CDR3 is built from 11 residues. Trimming removed 10 bases from V and 7 bases from J, with 11 bases in between. CDR1 SGHNT and CDR2 YENEEA come from the germline V gene. The CDR3 region has the DNA TGTGCCAAGTCGCGGGGAAATGAGCAGTTCTTC. Residues: CAKSRGNEQFF. Based on the CDR3 plus reference TRBV11-3 and TRBJ2-1, the full variable domain is EAGVVQSPRYKIIEKKQPVAFWCNPISGHNTLYWYLQNLGQGPELLIRYENEEAVDDSQLPKDRFSAERLKGVDSTLKIQPAELGDSAVYLCAKSRGNEQFFGPGTRLTVL.

This chain links TRBV2 with TRBJ1-3; D is ambiguous. The V and J ends lost 6 bases and 7 bases respectively, with 16 bases between them. Germline CDR1 reads SNHLY; CDR2 reads FYNNEI. The CDR3 extends over 14 amino acids. The chain's CDR3 is CASRATPERNTIYF. In DNA, the CDR3 is TGTGCCAGCAGGGCAACCCCTGAGAGGAACACCATATATTTT.